This T cell receptor beta chain was observed in a study of breast tumors, draining lymph nodes, adjacent tissues. Trimming stripped 4 bases from V and 6 bases from J, with 6 bases between. The CDR3 is 12 residues long. The germline CDR1 and CDR2 sequences are LNHDA and SQIVND (reference sequence). Findings and limits, study-wide: Tumors had less TCR diversity than lymph nodes, more than nontumor tissue. Compared with basal-like, luminal-like tumors shared significantly more repertoire with nontumor tissue. The data were judged consistent with most tumor T cells coming from lymph node and expanding in tumor.

Each CDR3 protein is one row after TCRdb ran MiXCR on the multiplex PCR reads. The data contain roughly 14,000 distinct CDR3 sequences, approximately 45% of them singletons. Concerning this clonotype: Its antigen is currently unknown.

The genes are TRBV19 and TRBJ2-2, with D unclear. The sequenced material came from tumor-adjacent breast tissue. The source is a female donor with breast cancer. Some clones in this sample may be carry-over from other donors' samples. CDR3 region: CASSKNPGELFF. The CDR3 bases are TGTGCCAGTAGTAAAAACCCCGGGGAGCTGTTTTTT. The whole variable domain, filled in from reference TRBV19 and TRBJ2-2, reads DGGITQSPKYLFRKEGQNVTLSCEQNLNHDAMYWYRQDPGQGLRLIYYSQIVNDFQKGDIAEGYSVSREKKESFPLTVTSAQKNPTAFYLCASSKNPGELFFGEGSRLTVL.